This T cell receptor beta chain was sequenced in a study of T-cell reconstitution after alpha-beta-depleted transplantation in children. This clonotype came up many times. Its matching antigen is unknown. Overall study findings and caveats: Reportedly, alpha-beta T cells present about two months post-transplant originated from several hundred expanded clones of graft origin.

The CDR3 has 13 residues. V shed 4 bases and J 11 bases; nucleotides not matched to a gene: 8. CDR1 and CDR2 (germline): SGHTA, FQGTGA. Preparation of the TCRbeta library used unique molecular identifiers. In TCRdb, the PCR reads were re-called with MiXCR into one record per CDR3 protein. The table records about 200,000 distinct CDR3 sequences, 17% of them present only once. Sample: PBMCs, mostly from graft donor cells, taken 360 days after TCRalphabeta/CD19-depleted stem cell transplant. The gene calls are TRBV7-3 and TRBJ2-1; 7 bases align to TRBD1. This sequence was found in a male patient between 2 and 10 years old who had a stem cell transplant for acute lymphoblastic leukemia, so the T cells may come from the graft donor. CDR3: CASSSLQGRKQFF. Written as DNA, the CDR3 is TGTGCCAGCAGCTCATTACAGGGGCGTAAGCAGTTCTTC.